The 9 T cell receptor beta chains given below trace back to one sample, sequenced in a study of tumor and adjacent non-tumor tissue in lung cancer. TCRbeta libraries were built with three rounds of nested PCR, modified from ARM-PCR. Each CDR3 protein gets one entry after TCRdb re-called the multiplex PCR reads with MiXCR. The sample has around 74,000 distinct CDR3 sequences, 55% to 70% seen once. RNA was extracted from bulk tissue without any cell sorting. This non-tumor lung sample came from over 3 cm beyond the tumor edge. Source material: distant non-tumor lung tissue. The source of these receptors is a woman aged 50 to 60 with non-small cell lung cancer.

This chain joins TRBV5-4 and TRBJ2-1, with D possibly TRBD2 on 6 matching bases. V was trimmed by 4 bases and J by 6 bases, leaving 17 bases between them. CDR3 length: 15 amino acids. CDR1 is SGHNT, CDR2 YYREEE, per germline (reference sequence). The CDR3 sequence: CASSPASENFNEQFF. The CDR3 DNA reads TGTGCCAGCAGCCCCGCTAGCGAGAATTTCAATGAGCAGTTCTTC.

About this clonotype itself: A much larger clonotype is one base distant, so this may be a read error. The chain is built from TRBV6-5 and TRBJ2-1, with 10 bases that match TRBD1. J was trimmed by 8 bases and V by 4 bases; bases with no gene match: 11. Germline assignment: CDR1 MNHEY and CDR2 SVGAGI. The CDR3 is made up of 16 amino acids. This CDR3 reads CASSSVPGQGTDEQFF. CDR3 nucleotides: TGTGCCAGCAGTTCCGTCCCGGGACAGGGGACTGATGAGCAGTTCTTC.

Concerning this clonotype: A read error may account for a junction end that differs from germline. V gene TRBV6-2 or TRBV6-3 combines with J gene TRBJ2-6; TRBD2 might be the D (6 bases). The CDR3 runs 18 residues. Germline V gene data show CDR1 as MNHEY and CDR2 as SVGEGT. CDR3: CASASWREVLSGTNVLTF. The CDR3 DNA is TGTGCCAGCGCATCCTGGAGGGAGGTCCTATCTGGGACCAACGTCCTGACTTTC.

Details on this clonotype: The conserved phenylalanine or tryptophan normally closing the CDR3 is absent here, so this likely arose from a read error. V gene TRBV20-1 combines with J gene TRBJ2-7; TRBD2 aligns across 10 bases. V lost 6 bases to trimming and J lost 5 bases; unmatched junction nucleotides: 19. CDR1 and CDR2 (germline): DFQATT, SNEGSKA (reference sequence). The CDR3 has 17 residues. CDR3 sequence (DNA): TGCAGTGCCCTGGAGCAGGGTCTAGCGGGAGCCATCCACGAGCAGTACTTA. As protein: CSALEQGLAGAIHEQYL.

With respect to this clonotype: With a much larger clone just one base away, this may be a read error. The chain uses TRBV29-1 and TRBJ2-2; tentatively, D is TRBD1 (6 bases). This CDR3 spans 12 amino acids. Germline CDR1 is SQVTM and CDR2 is ANQGSEA. CDR3 amino acids: CSTGFRTGQLFF. DNA of the CDR3: TGCAGCACAGGGTTTAGGACCGGGCAGCTGTTTTTT.

V usage is TRBV20-1 and J usage is TRBJ2-3, with D possibly being TRBD2 (6 bases). The V end lost 4 bases, the J end lost 6 bases, and 23 bases lay between the germline ends. This CDR3 has 16 amino acids. Germline V CDR1 and CDR2: DFQATT, SNEGSKA (reference sequence). For the CDR3, the DNA is TGCAGTGCTATAGATGAGCGGGCTGGGTTTGGTGATACGCAGTATTTT. As protein: CSAIDERAGFGDTQYF.

Regarding this clonotype: At one boundary the junction diverges from the germline segment, which might be a read error. This rearrangement joins TRBV5-1 to TRBJ1-6, with D unresolved. The CDR3 is made up of 16 amino acids. The germline gives CDR1 SGHRS, CDR2 YFSETQ. This CDR3 reads CASSLFESSCNTPLHF. Here the CDR3 DNA reads TGCGCCAGCAGCTTATTTGAGAGCTCCTGTAATACACCCCTCCACTTT.

Comments on this clonotype: The junction does not match germline at one end; this may be a read error. Here the CDR3 DNA reads TGCGCCTGCAGCCAGTCGGAAGAGCCCGCGGATACGCAGTATTTT. Translation gives CACSQSEEPADTQYF. This chain joins TRBV4-1 and TRBJ2-3; D remains unclear. CDR1 MGHRA and CDR2 YSYEKL come from the germline V gene. The CDR3 extends over 15 amino acids.

The V call is TRBV11-2, the J call TRBJ2-1, with D uncertain. The germline V gene has CDR1 SGHAT and CDR2 FQNNGV. This CDR3 has 11 amino acids. Trimming pared 8 bases from V and 5 bases from J, leaving 7 bases between. The CDR3 region has the DNA TGTGCCAGCCTATTGGACAATGAGCAGTTCTTC. The encoded protein is CASLLDNEQFF. The full variable domain, its missing parts supplied by reference TRBV11-2 and TRBJ2-1, is EAGVAQSPRYKIIEKRQSVAFWCNPISGHATLYWYQQILGQGPKLLIQFQNNGVVDDSQLPKDRFSAERLKGVDSTLKIQPAKLEDSAVYLCASLLDNEQFFGPGTRLTVL.